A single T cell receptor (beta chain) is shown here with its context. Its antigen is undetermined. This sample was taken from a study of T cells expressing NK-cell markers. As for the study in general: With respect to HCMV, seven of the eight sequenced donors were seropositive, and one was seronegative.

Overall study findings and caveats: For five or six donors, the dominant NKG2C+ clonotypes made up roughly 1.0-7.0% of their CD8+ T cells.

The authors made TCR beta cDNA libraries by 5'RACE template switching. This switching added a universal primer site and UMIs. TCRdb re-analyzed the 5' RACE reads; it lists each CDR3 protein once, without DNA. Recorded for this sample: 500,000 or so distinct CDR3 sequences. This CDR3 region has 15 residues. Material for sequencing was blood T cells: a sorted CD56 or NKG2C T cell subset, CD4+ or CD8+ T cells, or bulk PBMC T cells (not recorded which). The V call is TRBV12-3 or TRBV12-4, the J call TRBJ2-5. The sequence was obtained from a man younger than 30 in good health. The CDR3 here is CASSPNTGYQETQYF.